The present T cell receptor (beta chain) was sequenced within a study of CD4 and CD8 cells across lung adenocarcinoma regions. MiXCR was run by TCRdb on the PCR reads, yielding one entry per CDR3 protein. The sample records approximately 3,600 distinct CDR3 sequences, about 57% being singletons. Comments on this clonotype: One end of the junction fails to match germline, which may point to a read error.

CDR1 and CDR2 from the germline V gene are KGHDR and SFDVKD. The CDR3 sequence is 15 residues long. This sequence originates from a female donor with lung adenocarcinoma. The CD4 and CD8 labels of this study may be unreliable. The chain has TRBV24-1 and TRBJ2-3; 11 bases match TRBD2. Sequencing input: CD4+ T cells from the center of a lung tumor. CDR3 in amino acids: CATGAGLADTETQYF. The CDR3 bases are TGTGCCACGGGTGCGGGACTAGCGGACACAGAGACGCAGTATTTT.